These T cell receptor beta chains were read from a single sample in a study of CD8 T cells in ankylosing spondylitis. One entry per CDR3 protein results from TCRdb running MiXCR on the 5' RACE reads. The sample shows around 540,000 distinct CDR3 sequences, approximately 12% of them seen only once. Sequencing was carried out using blood, either unsorted or a sorted T cell fraction (not recorded which). The receptors were gathered from a male donor with ankylosing spondylitis. The CDR3 runs from the conserved cysteine through the conserved F or W. The order of the fields is J gene, D gene, V gene, clone size, CDR3 DNA, CDR3 protein. The D gene is left open where the match is weak. The size entry is marked missing in some rows and otherwise reads once, few, many or a size class.

TRBJ2-3 TRBD1 TRBV5-1 . TGCGCCAGCAGCTTGGGACAGGGCTACACAGATACGCAGTATTTT CASSLGQGYTDTQYF
TRBJ2-3 TRBD2 TRBV20-1 many TGCAGTGCTAGACTTACTAGCGATGCGCAGTATTTT CSARLTSDAQYF
TRBJ2-3 . TRBV24-1 many TGTGCCACCAGAGGGGACACAGATACGCAGTATTTT CATRGDTDTQYF
TRBJ2-1 . TRBV5-1 . TGCGCCAGCAGCTGGTCCCCCGGGACGGATCCCTACAATGAGCAGTTCTTC CASSWSPGTDPYNEQFF
TRBJ2-3 TRBD2 TRBV5-1 few TGCGCCAGCGGCCCGAGGACTAGCGATAATACGCAGTATTTT CASGPRTSDNTQYF
TRBJ1-5 . TRBV6-5 many TGTGCCAGCAGTTACTCGCAGACAGATAGCAATCAGCCCCAGCATTTT CASSYSQTDSNQPQHF
TRBJ2-1 TRBD2 TRBV7-2 few TGTGCCAGCAGCCCGGGGACTAGCGTCATGAATGAGCAGTTCTTC CASSPGTSVMNEQFF
TRBJ2-5 TRBD1 TRBV20-1 . TGCAGTGTTCCGGACAGGGGAGCCGGAGAGACCCAGTACTTC CSVPDRGAGETQYF
TRBJ1-1 . TRBV4-1 . TGCGCCAGCAGCCTTCTGGGGAAAAAGAACACTGAAGCTTTCTTT CASSLLGKKNTEAFF
TRBJ2-1 TRBD1 TRBV3-1 few TGTGCCAGCAGCCAAGACCCTCCGGGACAGGGATTGAGGGGCAATGAGCAGTTCTTC CASSQDPPGQGLRGNEQFF
TRBJ1-4 . TRBV20-1 . TGCAGTGCTGTCAGAGTGGGAGTCGATGAAAAACTGTTTTTT CSAVRVGVDEKLFF
TRBJ2-5 . TRBV12-3/TRBV12-4 . TGTGCCAGCAGTCCCCAGGCGATCTCACGAGGGACCCAGTACTTC CASSPQAISRGTQYF
TRBJ2-1 . TRBV21-1 . TGTGCCAGCAGCTCTCCGGGACTAGTCTTCTCCTACAATGAGCAGTTCTTC CASSSPGLVFSYNEQFF
TRBJ2-1 TRBD1 TRBV14 once TGTGCCAGCAGCCAACGCCCCGGACAGGGTAGTAAGAATAAGCAGTTCTTC CASSQRPGQGSKNKQFF
TRBJ1-6 . TRBV20-1 many TGCAGTGCTAGCGGGGGCAGGGCGGATCAGACCCTCCACTTT CSASGGRADQTLHF
TRBJ1-4 . TRBV24-1 few TGTGCCACCAGTGACCAGCGTGGGGAAAAACTGTTTTTT CATSDQRGEKLFF
TRBJ2-3 TRBD2 TRBV7-2 few TGTGCCAGCAGCGTGGGAGGGCCAGCAGATACGCAGTATTTT CASSVGGPADTQYF
TRBJ2-3 . TRBV12-3/TRBV12-4 . TGTGCCAGCAATACAGGGATATCAGATACGCAGTATTTT CASNTGISDTQYF
TRBJ2-3 . TRBV20-1 . TGCAGTGCTTTGCCGCGGGATGGCACAGATACGCAGTATTTT CSALPRDGTDTQYF
TRBJ2-1 TRBD2 TRBV7-6 few TGTGCCAGCAGCTTAGCCCCGGGACTAGCGGGGGGGCTCGGATACAATGAGCAGTTCTTC CASSLAPGLAGGLGYNEQFF
TRBJ1-4 . TRBV18 . TGTGCCAGCTCACGGATAGGGGCAACTAATGAAAAACTGTTTTTT CASSRIGATNEKLFF
TRBJ1-6 . TRBV11-2 many TGTGCCAGCAGCTCCGCCCCCTACAGGAGCAGGACTCGGAATTCACCCCTCCACTTT CASSSAPYRSRTRNSPLHF
TRBJ2-3 . TRBV10-3 few TGTGCCATCAGTGAGCCACAGAGCACAGATACGCAGTATTTT CAISEPQSTDTQYF
TRBJ2-7 . TRBV12-5 . TGTGCTAGTGGTTTGGAGACATATGATCTCTGGCCTTCCTACGAGCAGTACTTC CASGLETYDLWPSYEQYF
TRBJ1-2 . TRBV24-1 many TGTGCCACCAGTGGCCCGCAAACTTATGGCTACACCTTC CATSGPQTYGYTF
TRBJ2-2 . TRBV7-6 few TGTGCCAGCAGCTTGGGGACTCCCACCGGGGAGCTGTTTTTT CASSLGTPTGELFF
TRBJ1-5 . TRBV24-1 . TGTGCCACCAGCCCAGGGGATAGCAATCAGCCCCAGCATTTT CATSPGDSNQPQHF
TRBJ2-2 . TRBV15 . TGTGCCACCAGCAGAGACGTGAACACCGGGGAGCTGTTTTTT CATSRDVNTGELFF
TRBJ1-2 . TRBV9 many TGTGCCAGCAGCGAGCGGGGAATAGGTGAGGGATCCTCGGGCTACACCTTC CASSERGIGEGSSGYTF
TRBJ2-5 . TRBV7-2 . TGTGCCAGCAGCCACCAAAGCGGTAAAGAGACCCAGTACTTC CASSHQSGKETQYF
TRBJ1-2 . TRBV6-5 . TGTGCCAGCAGTTACTCGATCCAGGGAGACTATGGCTACACCTTC CASSYSIQGDYGYTF
TRBJ1-6 TRBD1 TRBV27 many TGTGCCAGCCGACAGGGGGTGGATAATTCACCCCTCCACTTT CASRQGVDNSPLHF
TRBJ2-1 . TRBV18 once TGTGCCAGCTCATCCCTACAGGGATCTTCCTACAATGAGCAGTTCTTC CASSSLQGSSYNEQFF
TRBJ2-1 . TRBV27 . TGTGCCAGCTCAAACCCAAACAGGGATAAGGGCTCCTACAATGAGCAGTTCTTC CASSNPNRDKGSYNEQFF
TRBJ1-1 . TRBV29-1 few TGCAGCGTCGTCGTACGTTCGGTTTCGGCTGAAGCTTTCTTT CSVVVRSVSAEAFF
TRBJ2-7 TRBD2 TRBV5-1 few TGCGCCAGCAGCTTTGCGACTAGCGTCTACGAGCAGTACTTC CASSFATSVYEQYF
TRBJ2-1 TRBD2 TRBV7-2 . TGTGCCAGCAGCTTAGAGTCCAGCGGGAGATCCCATGAGCAGTTCTTC CASSLESSGRSHEQFF
TRBJ2-7 . TRBV5-1 few TGCGCCAGCAGCTTGGGAATAAACTCAAGGGTGGGAGAGCAGTACTTC CASSLGINSRVGEQYF
TRBJ1-6 TRBD1 TRBV20-1 . TGCAGTGCTCTACAGGGGGCGAGGTATAATTCACCCCTCCACTTT CSALQGARYNSPLHF
TRBJ2-5 TRBD1 TRBV20-1 . TGCAGTGCTAGCCCGAACACACAGGGGATATCGGAGACCCAGTACTTC CSASPNTQGISETQYF